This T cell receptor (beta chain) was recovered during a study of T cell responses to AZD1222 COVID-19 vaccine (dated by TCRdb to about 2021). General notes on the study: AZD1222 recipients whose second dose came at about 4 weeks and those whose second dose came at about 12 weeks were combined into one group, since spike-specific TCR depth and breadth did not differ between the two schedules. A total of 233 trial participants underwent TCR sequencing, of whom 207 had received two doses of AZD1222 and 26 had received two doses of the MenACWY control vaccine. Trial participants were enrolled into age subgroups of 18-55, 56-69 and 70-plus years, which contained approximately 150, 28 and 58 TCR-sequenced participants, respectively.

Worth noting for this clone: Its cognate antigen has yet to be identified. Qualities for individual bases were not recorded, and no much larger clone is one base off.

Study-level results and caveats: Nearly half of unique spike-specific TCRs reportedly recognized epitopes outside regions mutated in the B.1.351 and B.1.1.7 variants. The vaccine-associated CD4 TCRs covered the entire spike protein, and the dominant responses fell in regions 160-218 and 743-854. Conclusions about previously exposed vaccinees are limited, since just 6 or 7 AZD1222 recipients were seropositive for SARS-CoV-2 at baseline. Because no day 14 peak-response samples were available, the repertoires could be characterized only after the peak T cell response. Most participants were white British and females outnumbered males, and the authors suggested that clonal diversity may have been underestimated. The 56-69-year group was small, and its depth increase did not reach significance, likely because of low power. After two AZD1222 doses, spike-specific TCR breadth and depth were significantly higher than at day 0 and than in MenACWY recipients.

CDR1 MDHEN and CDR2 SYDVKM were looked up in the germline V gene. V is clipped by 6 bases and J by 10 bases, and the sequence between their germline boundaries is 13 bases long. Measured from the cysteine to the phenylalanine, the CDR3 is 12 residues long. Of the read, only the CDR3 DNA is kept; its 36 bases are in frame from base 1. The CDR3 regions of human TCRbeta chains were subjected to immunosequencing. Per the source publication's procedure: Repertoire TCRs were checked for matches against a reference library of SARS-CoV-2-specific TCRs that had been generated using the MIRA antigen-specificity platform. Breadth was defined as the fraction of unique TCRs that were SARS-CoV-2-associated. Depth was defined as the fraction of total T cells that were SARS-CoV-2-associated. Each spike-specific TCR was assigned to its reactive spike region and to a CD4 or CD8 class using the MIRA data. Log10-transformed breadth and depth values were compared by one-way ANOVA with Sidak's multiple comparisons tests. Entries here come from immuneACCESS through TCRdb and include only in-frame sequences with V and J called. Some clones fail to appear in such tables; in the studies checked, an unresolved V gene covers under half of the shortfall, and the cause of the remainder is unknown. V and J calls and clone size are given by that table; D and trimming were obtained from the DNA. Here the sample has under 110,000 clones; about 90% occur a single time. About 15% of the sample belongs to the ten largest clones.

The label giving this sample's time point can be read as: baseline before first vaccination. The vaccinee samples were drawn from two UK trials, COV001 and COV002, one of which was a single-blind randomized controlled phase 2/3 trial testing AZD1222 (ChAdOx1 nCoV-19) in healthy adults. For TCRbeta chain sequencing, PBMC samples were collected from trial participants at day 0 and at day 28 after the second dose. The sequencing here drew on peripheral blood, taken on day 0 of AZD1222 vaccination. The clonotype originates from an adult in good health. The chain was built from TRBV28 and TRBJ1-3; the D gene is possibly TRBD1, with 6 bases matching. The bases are TGTGCCAGCAGCCGAACAGGGCGAACCATATATTTT. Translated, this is CASSRTGRTIYF.